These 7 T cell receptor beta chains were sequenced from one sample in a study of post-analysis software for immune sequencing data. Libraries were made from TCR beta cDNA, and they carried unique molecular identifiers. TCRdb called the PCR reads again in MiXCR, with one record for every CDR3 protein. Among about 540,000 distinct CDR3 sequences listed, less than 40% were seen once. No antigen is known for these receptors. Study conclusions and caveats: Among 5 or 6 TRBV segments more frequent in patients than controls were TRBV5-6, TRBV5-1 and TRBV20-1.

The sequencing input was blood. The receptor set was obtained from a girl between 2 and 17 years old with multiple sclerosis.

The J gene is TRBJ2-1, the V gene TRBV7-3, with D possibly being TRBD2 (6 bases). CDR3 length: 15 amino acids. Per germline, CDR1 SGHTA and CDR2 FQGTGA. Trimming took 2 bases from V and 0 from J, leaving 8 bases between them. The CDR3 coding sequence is TGTGCCAGCAGCTTACTAGCGAGCTCCTACAATGAGCAGTTCTTC. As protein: CASSLLASSYNEQFF. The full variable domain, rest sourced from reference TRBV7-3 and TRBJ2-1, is GAGVSQTPSNKVTEKGKYVELRCDPISGHTALYWYRQSLGQGPEFLIYFQGTGAADDSGLPNDRFFAVRPEGSVSTLKIQRTERGDSAVYLCASSLLASSYNEQFFGPGTRLTVL.

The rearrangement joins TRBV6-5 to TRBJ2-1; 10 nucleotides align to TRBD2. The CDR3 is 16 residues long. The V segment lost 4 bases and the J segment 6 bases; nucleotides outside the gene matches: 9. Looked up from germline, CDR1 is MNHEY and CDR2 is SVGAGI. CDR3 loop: CASSSPLAGGPNEQFF. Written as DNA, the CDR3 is TGTGCCAGCAGTTCTCCTTTAGCGGGGGGCCCCAATGAGCAGTTCTTC.

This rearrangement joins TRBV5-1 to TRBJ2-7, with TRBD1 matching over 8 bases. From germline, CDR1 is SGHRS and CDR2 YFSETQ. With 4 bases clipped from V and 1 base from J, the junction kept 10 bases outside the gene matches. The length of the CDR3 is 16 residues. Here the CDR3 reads CASSARDRFFSYEQYF. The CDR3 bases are TGCGCCAGCAGCGCGAGGGACAGGTTTTTTTCCTACGAGCAGTACTTC.

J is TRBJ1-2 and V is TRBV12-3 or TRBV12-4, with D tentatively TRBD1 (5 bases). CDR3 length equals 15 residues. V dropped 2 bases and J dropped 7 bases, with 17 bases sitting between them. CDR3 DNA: TGTGCCAGCAGTTTATTAGGGGTAACAACGGGTGGCTACACCTTC. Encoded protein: CASSLLGVTTGGYTF.

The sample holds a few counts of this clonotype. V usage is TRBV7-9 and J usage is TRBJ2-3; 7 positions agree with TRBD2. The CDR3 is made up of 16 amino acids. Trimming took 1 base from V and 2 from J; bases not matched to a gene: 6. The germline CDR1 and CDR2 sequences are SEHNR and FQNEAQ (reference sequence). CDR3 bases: TGTGCCAGCAGCTTAGAAAGGCTAGCGGACACAGATACGCAGTATTTT. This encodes CASSLERLADTDTQYF.

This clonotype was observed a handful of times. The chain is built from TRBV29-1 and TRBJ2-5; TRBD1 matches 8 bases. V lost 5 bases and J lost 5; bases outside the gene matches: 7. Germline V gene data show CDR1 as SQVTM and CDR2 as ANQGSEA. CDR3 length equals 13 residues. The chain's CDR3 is CSVKAGGQETQYF. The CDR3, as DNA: TGCAGCGTTAAAGCAGGGGGCCAGGAGACCCAGTACTTC.

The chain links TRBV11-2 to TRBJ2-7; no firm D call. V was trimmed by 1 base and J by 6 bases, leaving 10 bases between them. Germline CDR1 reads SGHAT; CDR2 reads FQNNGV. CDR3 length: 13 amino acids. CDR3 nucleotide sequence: TGTGCCAGCAGCTTAGTTAGTTGGGTCGAGCAGTACTTC. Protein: CASSLVSWVEQYF.